These 13 T cell receptor beta chains share one sample of origin, sequenced in a study of lymphopenia after photon versus proton radiotherapy (dated by TCRdb to the late 2010s). Libraries were prepared through the immunoSEQ multiplex PCR assay. This is the immuneACCESS table as TCRdb keeps it, with only in-frame sequences that have V and J called. A part of the clones is gone; compared with another copy, unresolved V genes explain less than half, and the rest is unexplained. The sample table shows 150,000 to 200,000 clones, and 75% to 90% are seen once. The ten biggest clones cover around 4.5% of the sample. This sample comprised peripheral blood, obtained from a patient treated with photon-based radiotherapy. These receptors were obtained from a man aged 45-65 years with gastric cancer.

The chain combines TRBV6-5 with TRBJ1-2; D remains ambiguous. The V end was cut by 4 bases, the J end by 0 bases, with 6 bases between. CDR1 MNHEY and CDR2 SVGAGI come from the germline V gene. The CDR3 contains 13 residues. CDR3 protein: CASSLGTNYGYTF. CDR3 in DNA: TGTGCCAGCAGTTTAGGGACTAACTATGGCTACACCTTC.

The CDR3 nucleotides are TGTGCCAGCAGCCAAGCGCGGGGAACTTTGAACACTGAAGCTTTCTTT. It encodes CASSQARGTLNTEAFF. The J gene is TRBJ1-1, the V gene TRBV5-4; D remains ambiguous. Germline lookup yields CDR1 SGHNT and CDR2 YYREEE (reference sequence). There are 16 residues in the CDR3. Between the trimmed V and J ends, which lost 4 bases and 0 bases, there was a span of 16 bases.

Here the CDR3 reads CASSLSKTGKGTDTQYF. For the CDR3, the DNA is TGTGCCAGCAGTCTATCCAAGACAGGGAAAGGTACAGATACGCAGTATTTT. This sequence joins TRBV28 and TRBJ2-3; 7 nucleotides match TRBD1. CDR1 and CDR2 (germline): MDHEN, SYDVKM. V shed 5 bases and J 3 bases; nucleotides not matched to a gene: 14. The CDR3 runs 17 residues.

The chain joins TRBV30 to TRBJ2-5; D gene ambiguous. Trimming cost V 2 bases and J 4 bases, with 8 bases left between them. The CDR3 runs 12 residues. Germline values: CDR1 GTSNPN, CDR2 SVGIG (reference sequence). CDR3 in DNA: TGTGCCTGGAGTTCTAGTGCAGAGACCCAGTACTTC. It is translated as CAWSSSAETQYF.

This clone has a single count. The chain is built from TRBV15 and TRBJ1-1; TRBD1 aligns across 7 bases. The junction had 6 bases not matched to a gene; V was cut back by 4 bases and J by 1 base. The CDR3 sequence is 15 residues long. Germline CDR1 LNHNV, CDR2 YYDKDF (reference sequence). The CDR3 DNA reads as TGTGCCACCAGCACAGAGACAGGGACGAACACTGAAGCTTTCTTT. Protein sequence: CATSTETGTNTEAFF.

This clone was observed a handful of times. CDR3 in amino acids: CASSWTGKETQYF. In DNA, the CDR3 is TGTGCCAGCAGTTGGACAGGGAAAGAGACCCAGTACTTC. The chain couples TRBV7-7 to TRBJ2-5, with 8 bases lining up with TRBD1. From germline, CDR1 is SSHAT and CDR2 FNYEAQ (reference sequence). V was pared by 6 bases and J by 3 bases, with 3 bases of the junction left unmatched. The CDR3 is made up of 13 amino acids.

J is TRBJ2-5 and V is TRBV4-3; 8 bases agree with TRBD1. There are 16 residues in the CDR3. With 0 bases clipped from V and 5 bases from J, the junction kept 8 bases outside the gene matches. Germline CDR1 and CDR2: LGHNA and YSLEER. The CDR3: CASSQDRQGAWETQYF. The DNA for the CDR3 is TGCGCCAGCAGCCAAGATAGGCAGGGGGCGTGGGAGACCCAGTACTTC.

The V gene is TRBV11-2, the J gene TRBJ1-5; D unclear. Trimming stripped 3 bases from V and 5 bases from J, with 8 bases between. CDR1 is SGHAT, CDR2 FQNNGV, per germline. CDR3 length: 13 amino acids. The CDR3 DNA reads as TGTGCCAGCAGCTTTTACCTTGATCAGCCCCAGCATTTT. It encodes CASSFYLDQPQHF.

The chain combines TRBV18 with TRBJ1-2; no definite D call. Germline assignment: CDR1 KGHSH and CDR2 LQKENI. The V end lost 2 bases, the J end lost 2 bases, and 6 bases lay between the germline ends. CDR3 size: 13 residues. The CDR3 DNA reads as TGTGCCAGCTCACCAGCCCTGAACTATGGCTACACCTTC. Its protein product is CASSPALNYGYTF.

The CDR3 region has the DNA TGTGCCAGCACATTAAACCTAGCGGGAGGGCCGGTCGGGGCCAACGTCCTGACTTTC. Encoded protein: CASTLNLAGGPVGANVLTF. This chain links TRBV11-2 with TRBJ2-6; TRBD2 agrees at 12 bases. CDR1 SGHAT and CDR2 FQNNGV come from the germline V gene. CDR3 length equals 19 residues. V dropped 7 bases and J dropped 4; count of bases not matched to a gene: 14.

The V and J genes are TRBV27 and TRBJ2-1, with D maybe TRBD1 (6 bases). CDR3 length: 14 amino acids. Deletions cut 3 bases from V and 6 bases from J, with 12 bases between. In germline, CDR1 is MNHEY, CDR2 SMNVEV (reference sequence). The CDR3 nucleotides read TGTGCCAGCAGTTTTCGCACAGGGCCCAATGAGCAGTTCTTC. Protein product: CASSFRTGPNEQFF.

The chain combines TRBV18 with TRBJ2-1, with D perhaps matching TRBD2 (6 bases). CDR1 and CDR2 from the germline V gene are KGHSH and LQKENI. V was cut by 1 base and J by 7 bases, with 14 bases left in between. CDR3 length: 15 amino acids. CDR3 nucleotides: TGTGCCAGCTCACCACAATACTCGGGGGAGAATGAGCAGTTCTTC. It yields the protein CASSPQYSGENEQFF.

In its sample, this clone was seen a few times. The genes are TRBV30 and TRBJ2-2; 7 positions match TRBD2. The J segment lost 8 bases and the V segment lost 0 bases, leaving 3 bases of the junction unmatched. Germline CDR1 is GTSNPN and CDR2 is SVGIG (reference sequence). This CDR3 region has 13 residues. The CDR3 sequence: CAWSVRREGELFF. As DNA, the CDR3 is TGTGCCTGGAGTGTAAGGCGGGAGGGGGAGCTGTTTTTT.